This TCR beta chain was obtained from a study of cytomegalovirus exposure and HLA in healthy donors. Study-level results: A few chains linked to CMV were shown in vitro to be specific for CMV antigens. Within the 130 or so validation repertoires, first-cohort TCR clusters tended to co-occur, according to a later analysis. TCR beta chains numbering some 160 were designated cytomegalovirus-associated.

Separate from the roughly 700-subject first cohort, the roughly 120-subject validation cohort was the one that the donors belonged to. From germline, CDR1 is SGHVS and CDR2 FQNEAQ. The CDR3 contains 14 residues. The V and J ends lost 3 bases and 5 bases respectively, with 14 bases between them. As for this clone: Its target is not known.

The table came from immunoSEQ multiplex PCR; TCRdb's copy has only in-frame clones and leaves some out. The sample consists of around 140,000 clones, 94% of them appearing once. This clonotype was obtained from a man between 18 and 29 years old in good health and CMV-seropositive. Source material: PBMCs. This sequence joins TRBV7-8 and TRBJ2-7, with a tentative D call TRBD1 (6 bases). The chain's CDR3 is CASSFARDTHEQYF. DNA for the CDR3: TGTGCCAGCAGCTTTGCCCGGGACACCCACGAGCAGTACTTC.